Presented here are 19 T cell receptor beta chains from one specimen sequenced in a study of blood T cell repertoires in COVID-19. Sequencing used immunoSEQ multiplex PCR; TCRdb keeps in-frame clones, though not all of them. The profile shows over 200,000 clones, about 80% of them singletons. Specimen: PBMCs or T cells enriched from blood (not recorded which). Receptors were obtained from a man in his 60s who had recovered from COVID-19.

The V gene is TRBV14, the J gene TRBJ1-2; possibly TRBD1 for D (5 bases). Germline CDR1 is SGHDN and CDR2 is FVKESK. V dropped 4 bases and J dropped 6 bases, with 12 bases sitting between them. This CDR3 spans 13 amino acids. The CDR3 DNA is TGTGCCAGCAGCCCCAGGGTACAGGATGGCTACACCTTC. Translating it yields CASSPRVQDGYTF.

V is TRBV5-1 and J is TRBJ2-2, with D uncertain. Germline V gives CDR1 SGHRS, CDR2 YFSETQ. The length of the CDR3 is 15 residues. V dropped 3 bases and J dropped 4 bases, with 13 bases sitting between them. The CDR3 here is CASSSGLPFTGELFF. The CDR3 bases are TGCGCCAGCAGCTCGGGTCTCCCCTTCACCGGGGAGCTGTTTTTT.

The chain has TRBV29-1 and TRBJ2-7, with 8 bases identical to TRBD1. This CDR3 has 12 amino acids. Germline CDR1 and CDR2: SQVTM and ANQGSEA. The V gene end was trimmed by 3 bases and the J gene end by 5 bases; junction bases not matched to a gene: 3. The CDR3 protein is CSVERQGNEQYF. For the CDR3, the DNA is TGCAGCGTTGAGCGACAGGGGAACGAGCAGTACTTC.

The V and J genes are TRBV19 and TRBJ2-5; D gene ambiguous. CDR1 LNHDA and CDR2 SQIVND come from the germline V gene (reference sequence). CDR3 length: 11 residues. V was clipped by 5 bases and J by 2 bases, with 3 bases between them. The CDR3 is CASSAQETQYF. The CDR3 DNA reads as TGTGCCAGTAGTGCGCAAGAGACCCAGTACTTC. The entire variable domain, with the rest obtained from reference TRBV19 and TRBJ2-5, is as follows: DGGITQSPKYLFRKEGQNVTLSCEQNLNHDAMYWYRQDPGQGLRLIYYSQIVNDFQKGDIAEGYSVSREKKESFPLTVTSAQKNPTAFYLCASSAQETQYFGPGTRLLVL.

This rearrangement joins TRBV18 to TRBJ1-4, with D uncertain. This CDR3 has 16 residues. CDR1 KGHSH and CDR2 LQKENI come from the germline V gene. Trimming pared 2 bases from V and 8 bases from J, leaving 18 bases between. CDR3 amino acids: CASSPELFDSAEKLFF. Here the CDR3 DNA reads TGTGCCAGCTCACCAGAACTGTTCGACTCTGCGGAAAAACTGTTTTTT.

V is TRBV6-5 and J is TRBJ2-7; TRBD1 agrees at 9 bases. Germline V lookup: CDR1 MNHEY, CDR2 SVGAGI. The length of the CDR3 is 14 residues. The ends lost 5 bases at V and 3 bases at J; junction bases unmatched: 5. CDR3 protein: CASSKDRGFYEQYF. Here the CDR3 DNA reads TGTGCCAGCAGTAAGGACAGGGGTTTCTACGAGCAGTACTTC.

This rearrangement joins TRBV7-6 to TRBJ2-5; D is possibly TRBD1 (7 bases). Germline CDR1 is SGHVS and CDR2 is FNYEAQ. There are 16 residues in the CDR3. V lost 0 bases, J lost 6 bases, and 17 bases lay in between. The CDR3 nucleotides are TGTGCCAGCAGCTTAGCGCTGTTGGAGGGGGCGCAGACCCAGTACTTC. Translation: CASSLALLEGAQTQYF. Variable domain in full (rest from reference TRBV7-6 and TRBJ2-5): GAGVSQSPRYKVTKRGQDVALRCDPISGHVSLYWYRQALGQGPEFLTYFNYEAQQDKSGLPNDRFSAERPEGSISTLTIQRTEQRDSAMYRCASSLALLEGAQTQYFGPGTRLLVL.

The chain joins TRBV5-1 to TRBJ1-1; a possible D gene is TRBD1 (5 bases). The germline V gene has CDR1 SGHRS and CDR2 YFSETQ. CDR3 size: 13 residues. V gave up 6 bases and J gave up 5 bases, with 14 bases separating them. This chain's CDR3 is CASKILGGTEAFF. CDR3 nucleotide sequence: TGCGCCAGCAAAATTTTGGGGGGAACTGAAGCTTTCTTT.

The chain links TRBV12-5 to TRBJ1-1, with D possibly being TRBD1 (5 bases). This CDR3 is 12 amino acids long. V lost 10 bases to trimming and J lost 5 bases, with 14 bases between them. Per germline, CDR1 LGHNT and CDR2 FRNRAP. DNA of the CDR3: TGTGCTAACGGGGGAGGAGAGACTGAAGCTTTCTTT. It is translated as CANGGGETEAFF.

The DNA for the CDR3 is TGCAGCGTTGCGAGTGGGACTACCCATAGCACAGATACGCAGTATTTT. Its translation is CSVASGTTHSTDTQYF. The chain carries TRBV29-1 and TRBJ2-3, with 7 bases identical to TRBD2. CDR1 is SQVTM and CDR2 is ANQGSEA in the germline V gene. The CDR3 has 16 amino acids. The trim removed 4 bases at V and 0 bases at J, leaving 10 bases unmatched.

This sequence joins TRBV19 and TRBJ1-5; 7 nucleotides match TRBD1. V shed 6 bases and J 3 bases; nucleotides not matched to a gene: 5. Germline V CDR1 and CDR2: LNHDA, SQIVND (reference sequence). The CDR3 contains 14 residues. CDR3 nucleotide sequence: TGTGCCAGTAGACCACAGGGGACCAATCAGCCCCAGCATTTT. It codes for CASRPQGTNQPQHF.

The gene calls are TRBV2 and TRBJ1-5, with 9 positions matching TRBD1. The CDR3 sequence is 15 residues long. J gave up 3 bases and V 4 bases, and 4 bases lay outside the gene matches. Germline CDR1 reads SNHLY; CDR2 reads FYNNEI. The CDR3 coding sequence is TGTGCCAGCAGTGGGGACAGGGCCTCCAATCAGCCCCAGCATTTT. Translated: CASSGDRASNQPQHF.

J is TRBJ2-2 and V is TRBV7-8; D gene unclear. This CDR3 is 12 amino acids long. The germline V and J ends were trimmed by 5 bases and 7 bases, with 8 bases remaining between them. The germline CDR1 and CDR2 sequences are SGHVS and FQNEAQ. CDR3: CASSQLYGELFF. The CDR3 coding sequence is TGTGCCAGCAGCCAACTATACGGGGAGCTGTTTTTT.

The chain carries TRBV4-2 and TRBJ1-2; D is perhaps TRBD1 (5 bases). CDR1 and CDR2 (germline): LGHNA, YNFKEQ. CDR3 length: 13 residues. Trimming shortened V by 0 bases and J by 9 bases, and 11 bases separated the two germline ends. The CDR3 protein is CASSQDLKGRYTF. CDR3 sequence (DNA): TGTGCCAGCAGCCAAGACCTAAAGGGGCGCTACACCTTC.

This clone was seen more than once but under ten times. The gene calls are TRBV27 and TRBJ1-1; D ambiguous. CDR1 and CDR2 (germline): MNHEY, SMNVEV (reference sequence). This CDR3 comprises 13 residues. Trimming stripped 7 bases from V and 0 bases from J, with 9 bases between. CDR3 amino acids: CASTNSLNTEAFF. The CDR3 bases are TGTGCCAGCACGAACAGCCTGAACACTGAAGCTTTCTTT.

V gene TRBV18 combines with J gene TRBJ2-5; TRBD2 is a possible D gene (6 bases). This CDR3 is 14 amino acids long. CDR1 is KGHSH and CDR2 is LQKENI in the germline V gene. Trimming left V 1 base short and J 3 bases short, with 9 bases between. The CDR3 nucleotides are TGTGCCAGCTCACCACAGGGCGGGAAAGAGACCCAGTACTTC. Translation gives CASSPQGGKETQYF.

This CDR3 reads CASSPTTGSYYGYTF. The CDR3, as DNA: TGCGCCAGCAGCCCAACGACAGGGTCCTACTATGGCTACACCTTC. The chain combines TRBV5-1 with TRBJ1-2, with 7 bases identical to TRBD1. The germline V gene encodes CDR1 SGHRS and CDR2 YFSETQ. The V segment lost 4 bases and the J segment 3 bases; nucleotides outside the gene matches: 9. The CDR3 length is 15 residues. Full variable domain (remainder filled in from reference TRBV5-1 and TRBJ1-2): KAGVTQTPRYLIKTRGQQVTLSCSPISGHRSVSWYQQTPGQGLQFLFEYFSETQRNKGNFPGRFSGRQFSNSRSEMNVSTLELGDSALYLCASSPTTGSYYGYTFGSGTRLTVV.

The chain carries TRBV6-5 and TRBJ1-1, with TRBD1 as a possible D gene (5 bases). The CDR3 loop spans 11 amino acids. Germline V gene lookup returns CDR1 MNHEY and CDR2 SVGAGI. V was trimmed by 10 bases and J by 3 bases, leaving 9 bases between them. The CDR3 loop is CATQGDTEAFF. CDR3 nucleotide sequence: TGTGCCACCCAGGGTGACACTGAAGCTTTCTTT.

CDR3 loop: CASSAGLAAYEQYF. DNA of the CDR3: TGTGCCAGCAGCGCGGGACTAGCGGCATACGAGCAGTACTTC. This rearrangement joins TRBV5-6 to TRBJ2-7; 11 positions agree with TRBD2. Trimming took 4 bases from V and 4 from J; bases not matched to a gene: 4. CDR1 is SGHDT and CDR2 is YYEEEE in the germline V gene. This CDR3 comprises 14 residues.